This note documents a single TCR beta chain sequence. This receptor's antigen is unknown. Base qualities were left out, and no much larger clone turns up one base away. For CDR1 and CDR2, the germline V gene (reference sequence) lists SGHKS and YYEKEE. V was cut back by 3 bases and J by 4 bases, leaving a gap of 10 bases between them. Including cysteine and phenylalanine, the CDR3 has 13 amino acids. Only the CDR3 part of the read is kept: 39 bases, read in frame from the first base. A second Seattle source provided samples from volunteer blood donors who had recovered from COVID-19. Collaborating institutions collected whole blood in K2EDTA tubes following their own protocols. For TCRbeta analysis, collaborator samples were shipped as frozen whole blood, as isolated PBMCs, or as DNA extracted from either sample type. The source of the sample is a study of blood T cell repertoires in COVID-19 (dated by TCRdb to 2019 to 2021). General notes on the study: The collaborator samples originated in the United States, Italy and Spain and spanned the acute and convalescent phases of COVID-19. Samples came from the ongoing ImmuneRACE study (first 160 participants) plus 1,254 subjects from 6 global collaborators. The repertoires were released in a freely available public database meant as a resource for research on the immune response to SARS-CoV-2. The prospective study material was composed of cDNA or gDNA derived from T cells, B-cell-depleted T cells, or PBMCs. A de-identified subject ID, COVID-19 status, age in years and sex were almost always included in the sample metadata. HLA class I and class II types, where available, came from metadata supplied by the sample provider rather than from assay-based typing. The dataset comprised deeply sampled blood TCRbeta repertoires from subjects exposed to, actively infected with, or recovered from COVID-19. Study-wide findings and limitations: The amount of clinical and demographic metadata varied by source and participant and was provided uncurated.

TCRbeta CDR3 regions were amplified from genomic DNA by means of the immunoSEQ Assay, a bias-controlled multiplex PCR. The study's processing was this. The number of nucleated cells in each sample was estimated from the amplification of reference gene primers within the assay. To quantify the absolute abundance of each unique TCRbeta CDR3 rearrangement, sequence reads were collapsed and filtered. Productive Simpson clonality was computed per sample as the square root of Simpson's diversity index over productive rearrangements. The source is immuneACCESS, and TCRdb retained only in-frame sequences with V and J called. Part of the clones is not carried over; for the studies checked, unresolved V genes explain less than half of this, and the remainder is unexplained. D and trimming come from the DNA, and the V and J calls and clone size come from that table. Recorded for this sample are fewer than 150,000 clones; approximately 91% of them occurred a single time. The ten biggest clones cover over 6.5% of the sample.

Recombination joined TRBV5-5 with TRBJ2-5, and possibly TRBD2, on 5 matching bases. The receptor was isolated from a woman in her seventies who had recovered from COVID-19. The sequencing input was peripheral blood. The CDR3 loop reads CASSWTPGETQYF. The nucleotides are TGTGCCAGCAGCTGGACTCCCGGAGAGACCCAGTACTTC.